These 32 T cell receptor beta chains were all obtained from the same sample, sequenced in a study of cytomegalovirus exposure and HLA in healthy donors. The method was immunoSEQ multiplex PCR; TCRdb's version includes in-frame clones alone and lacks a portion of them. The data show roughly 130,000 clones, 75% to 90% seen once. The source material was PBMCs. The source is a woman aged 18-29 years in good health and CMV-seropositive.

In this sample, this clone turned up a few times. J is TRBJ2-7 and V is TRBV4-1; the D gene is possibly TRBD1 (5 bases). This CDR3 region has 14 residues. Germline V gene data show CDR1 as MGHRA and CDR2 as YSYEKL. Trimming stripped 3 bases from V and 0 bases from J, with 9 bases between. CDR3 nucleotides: TGCGCCAGCAGCCAGTACAGGACCTCCTACGAGCAGTACTTC. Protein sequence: CASSQYRTSYEQYF.

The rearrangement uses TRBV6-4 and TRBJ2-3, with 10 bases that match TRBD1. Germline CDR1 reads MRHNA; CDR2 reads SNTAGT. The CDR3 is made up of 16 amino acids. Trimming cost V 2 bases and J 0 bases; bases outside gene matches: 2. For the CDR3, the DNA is TGTGCCAGCAGTGACGGGACAGGGGCAAGCACAGATACGCAGTATTTT. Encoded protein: CASSDGTGASTDTQYF.

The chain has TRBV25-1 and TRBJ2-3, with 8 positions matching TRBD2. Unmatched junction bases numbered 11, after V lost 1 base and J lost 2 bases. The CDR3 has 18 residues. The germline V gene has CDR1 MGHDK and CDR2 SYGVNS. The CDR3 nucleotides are TGTGCCAGCAGTGAATTTTCCCCCCAGCGGGGGTACACAGATACGCAGTATTTT. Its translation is CASSEFSPQRGYTDTQYF.

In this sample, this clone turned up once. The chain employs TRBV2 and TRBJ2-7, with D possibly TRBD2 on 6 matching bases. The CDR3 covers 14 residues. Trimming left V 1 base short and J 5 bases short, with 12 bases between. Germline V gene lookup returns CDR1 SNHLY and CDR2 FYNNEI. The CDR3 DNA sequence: TGTGCCAGCAGTGAAGGCGGGGTCGGGCACGAGCAGTACTTC. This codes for CASSEGGVGHEQYF.

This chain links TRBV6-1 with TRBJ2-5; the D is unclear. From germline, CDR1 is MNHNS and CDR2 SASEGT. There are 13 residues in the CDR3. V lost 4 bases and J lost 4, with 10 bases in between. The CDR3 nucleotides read TGTGCCAGCAGTGCAAACAGTCGAGAGACCCAGTACTTC. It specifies CASSANSRETQYF.

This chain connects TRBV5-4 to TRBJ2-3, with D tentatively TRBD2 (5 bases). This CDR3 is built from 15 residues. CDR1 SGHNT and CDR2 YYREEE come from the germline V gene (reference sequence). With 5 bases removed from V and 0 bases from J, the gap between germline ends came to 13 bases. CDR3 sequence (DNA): TGTGCCAGCAGGGCGGGTTCCCCCAGCACAGATACGCAGTATTTT. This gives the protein CASRAGSPSTDTQYF.

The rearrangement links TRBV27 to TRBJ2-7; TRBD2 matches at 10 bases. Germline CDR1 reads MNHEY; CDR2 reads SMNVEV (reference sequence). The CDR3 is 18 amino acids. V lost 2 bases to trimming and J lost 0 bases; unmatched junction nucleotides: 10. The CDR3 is CASSLRVASGGVSYEQYF. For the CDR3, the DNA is TGTGCCAGCAGTTTACGGGTGGCTAGCGGGGGCGTCTCCTACGAGCAGTACTTC.

The CDR3 loop is CASSPPVGGFYEQYF. In DNA form, the CDR3 reads TGTGCCAGCAGCCCGCCGGTAGGGGGCTTCTACGAGCAGTACTTC. The rearrangement uses TRBV9 and TRBJ2-7, with 7 bases fitting TRBD1. J lost 3 bases, V lost 4 bases, and 10 bases had no gene match. Germline loops: CDR1 SGDLS, CDR2 YYNGEE. The CDR3 runs 15 residues.

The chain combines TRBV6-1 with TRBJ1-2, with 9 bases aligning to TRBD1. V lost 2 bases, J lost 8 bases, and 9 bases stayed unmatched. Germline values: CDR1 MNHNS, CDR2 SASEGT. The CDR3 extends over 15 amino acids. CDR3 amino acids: CASSEQDRGEGGYTF. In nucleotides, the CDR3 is TGTGCCAGCAGTGAACAGGACAGGGGAGAGGGAGGCTACACCTTC.

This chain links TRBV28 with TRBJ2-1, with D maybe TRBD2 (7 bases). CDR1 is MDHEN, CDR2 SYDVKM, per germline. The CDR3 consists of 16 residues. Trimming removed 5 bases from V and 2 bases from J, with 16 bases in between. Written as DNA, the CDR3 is TGTGCCAGCAGTCCTTCTGCGGGGGCCCCCTACAATGAGCAGTTCTTC. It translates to CASSPSAGAPYNEQFF.

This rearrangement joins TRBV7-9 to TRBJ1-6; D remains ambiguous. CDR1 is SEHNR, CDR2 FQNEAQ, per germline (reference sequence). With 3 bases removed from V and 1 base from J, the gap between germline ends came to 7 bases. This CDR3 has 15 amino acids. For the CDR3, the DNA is TGTGCCAGCAGCTTGGGAGGTTCCTATAATTCACCCCTCCACTTT. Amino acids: CASSLGGSYNSPLHF.

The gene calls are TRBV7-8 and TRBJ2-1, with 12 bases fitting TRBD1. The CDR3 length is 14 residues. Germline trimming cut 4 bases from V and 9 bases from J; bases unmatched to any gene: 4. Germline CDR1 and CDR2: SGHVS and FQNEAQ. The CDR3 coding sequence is TGTGCCAGCAGCTCGGGACAGGGGGCGGGTGAGCAGTTCTTC. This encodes CASSSGQGAGEQFF.

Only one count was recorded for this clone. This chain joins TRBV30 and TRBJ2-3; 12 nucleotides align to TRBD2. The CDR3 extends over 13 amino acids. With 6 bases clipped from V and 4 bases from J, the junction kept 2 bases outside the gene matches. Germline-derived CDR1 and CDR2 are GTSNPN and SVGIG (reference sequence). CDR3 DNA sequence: TGTGCCTGCCCTAGCGGGGGGGCAGATACGCAGTATTTT. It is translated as CACPSGGADTQYF.

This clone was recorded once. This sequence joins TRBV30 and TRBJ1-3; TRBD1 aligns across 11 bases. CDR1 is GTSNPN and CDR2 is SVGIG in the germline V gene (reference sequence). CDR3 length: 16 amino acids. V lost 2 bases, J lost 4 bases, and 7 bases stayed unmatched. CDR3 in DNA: TGTGCCTGGAGTAAAAAGGACAGGGGGCTCGGAAACACCATATATTTT. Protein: CAWSKKDRGLGNTIYF.

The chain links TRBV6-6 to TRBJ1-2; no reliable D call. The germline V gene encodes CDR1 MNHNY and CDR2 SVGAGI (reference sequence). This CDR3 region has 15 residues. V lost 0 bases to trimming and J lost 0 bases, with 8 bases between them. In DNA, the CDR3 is TGTGCCAGCAGTTACTCTTGGCCGACTAACTATGGCTACACCTTC. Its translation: CASSYSWPTNYGYTF.

The CDR3, as DNA: TGTGCCAGCAGTCAAGGCGGGGGGGAAGCTTTCTTT. Its protein is CASSQGGGEAFF. The J gene is TRBJ1-1, the V gene TRBV6-6, with D possibly being TRBD1 (5 bases). The ends were cut back, 5 bases at V and 8 bases at J, with 12 bases in the middle. Germline V gene data show CDR1 as MNHNY and CDR2 as SVGAGI (reference sequence). CDR3 size: 12 residues.

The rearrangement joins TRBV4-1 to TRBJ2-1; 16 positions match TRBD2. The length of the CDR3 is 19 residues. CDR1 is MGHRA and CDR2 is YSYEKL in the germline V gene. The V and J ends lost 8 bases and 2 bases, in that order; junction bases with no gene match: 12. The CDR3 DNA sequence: TGCGCCAGCGCGAACCCGGGACTAGCGGGGGGGCGCACCTACAATGAGCAGTTCTTC. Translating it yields CASANPGLAGGRTYNEQFF.

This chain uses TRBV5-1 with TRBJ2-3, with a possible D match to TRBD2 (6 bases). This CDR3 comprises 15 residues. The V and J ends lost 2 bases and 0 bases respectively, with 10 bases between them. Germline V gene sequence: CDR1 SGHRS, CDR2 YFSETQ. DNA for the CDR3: TGCGCCAGCAGCTTTGGCGCGGGGAGCACAGATACGCAGTATTTT. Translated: CASSFGAGSTDTQYF. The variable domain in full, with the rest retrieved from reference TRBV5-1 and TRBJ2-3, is KAGVTQTPRYLIKTRGQQVTLSCSPISGHRSVSWYQQTPGQGLQFLFEYFSETQRNKGNFPGRFSGRQFSNSRSEMNVSTLELGDSALYLCASSFGAGSTDTQYFGPGTRLTVL.

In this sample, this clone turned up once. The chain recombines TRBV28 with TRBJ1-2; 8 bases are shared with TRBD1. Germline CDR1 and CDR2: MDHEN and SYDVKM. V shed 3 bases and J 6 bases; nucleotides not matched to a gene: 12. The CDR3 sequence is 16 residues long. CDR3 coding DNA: TGTGCCAGCAGTTTTCCAAAATCAGCCAGGGGGCATGGCTACACCTTC. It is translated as CASSFPKSARGHGYTF.

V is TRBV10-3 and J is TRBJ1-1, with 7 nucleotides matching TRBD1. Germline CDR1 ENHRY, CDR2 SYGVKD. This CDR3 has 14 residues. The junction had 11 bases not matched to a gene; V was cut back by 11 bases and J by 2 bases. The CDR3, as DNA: TGTGCCGTTGAACAGGGGCAGGGAAACACTGAAGCTTTCTTT. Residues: CAVEQGQGNTEAFF.

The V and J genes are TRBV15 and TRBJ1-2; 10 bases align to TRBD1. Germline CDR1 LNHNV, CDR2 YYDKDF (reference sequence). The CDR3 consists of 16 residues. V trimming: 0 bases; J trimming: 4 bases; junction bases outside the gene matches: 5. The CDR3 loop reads CATSRDGTGVFYGYTF. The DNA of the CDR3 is TGTGCCACCAGCAGAGATGGGACAGGGGTTTTCTATGGCTACACCTTC.

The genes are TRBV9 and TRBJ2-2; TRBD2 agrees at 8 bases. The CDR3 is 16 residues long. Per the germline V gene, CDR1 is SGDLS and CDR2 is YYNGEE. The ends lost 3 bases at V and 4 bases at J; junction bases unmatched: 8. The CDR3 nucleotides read TGTGCCAGCAGCGCCGGGGGGGGGCGCGGCACCGGGGAGCTGTTTTTT. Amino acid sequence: CASSAGGGRGTGELFF.

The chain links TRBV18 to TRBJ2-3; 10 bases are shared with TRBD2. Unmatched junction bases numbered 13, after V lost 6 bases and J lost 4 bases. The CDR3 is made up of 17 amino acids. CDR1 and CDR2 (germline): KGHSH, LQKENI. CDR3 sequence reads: CASSHARLAGISDTQYF. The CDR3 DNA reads TGTGCCAGCTCTCACGCCAGACTAGCGGGTATATCAGATACGCAGTATTTT.

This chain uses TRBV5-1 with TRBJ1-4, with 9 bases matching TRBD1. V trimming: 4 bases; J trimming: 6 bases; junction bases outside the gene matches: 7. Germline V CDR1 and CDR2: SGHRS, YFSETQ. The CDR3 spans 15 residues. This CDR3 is CASSAGQGRDEKLFF. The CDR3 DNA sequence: TGCGCCAGCAGCGCCGGACAGGGGAGGGATGAAAAACTGTTTTTT. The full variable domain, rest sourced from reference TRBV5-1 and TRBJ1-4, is KAGVTQTPRYLIKTRGQQVTLSCSPISGHRSVSWYQQTPGQGLQFLFEYFSETQRNKGNFPGRFSGRQFSNSRSEMNVSTLELGDSALYLCASSAGQGRDEKLFFGSGTQLSVL.

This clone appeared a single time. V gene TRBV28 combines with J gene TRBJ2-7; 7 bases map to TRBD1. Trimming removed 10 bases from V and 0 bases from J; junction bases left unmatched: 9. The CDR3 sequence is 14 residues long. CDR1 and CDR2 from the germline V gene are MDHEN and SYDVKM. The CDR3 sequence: CATLRGGGSYEQYF. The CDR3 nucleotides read TGTGCCACCCTACGAGGGGGCGGCTCCTACGAGCAGTACTTC.

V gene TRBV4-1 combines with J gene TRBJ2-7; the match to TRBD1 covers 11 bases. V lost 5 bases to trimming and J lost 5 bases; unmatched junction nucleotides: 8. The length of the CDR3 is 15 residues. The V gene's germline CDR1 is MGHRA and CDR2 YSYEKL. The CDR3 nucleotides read TGCGCCAGCAGCTCGGGACAGGGGGAAAGAAACGAGCAGTACTTC. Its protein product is CASSSGQGERNEQYF.

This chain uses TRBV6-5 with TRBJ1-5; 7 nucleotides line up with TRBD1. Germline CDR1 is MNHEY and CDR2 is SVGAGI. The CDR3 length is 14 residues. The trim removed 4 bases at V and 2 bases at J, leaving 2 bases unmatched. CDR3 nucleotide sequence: TGTGCCAGCAGTTTTCAGGGGGGCAATCAGCCCCAGCATTTT. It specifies CASSFQGGNQPQHF.

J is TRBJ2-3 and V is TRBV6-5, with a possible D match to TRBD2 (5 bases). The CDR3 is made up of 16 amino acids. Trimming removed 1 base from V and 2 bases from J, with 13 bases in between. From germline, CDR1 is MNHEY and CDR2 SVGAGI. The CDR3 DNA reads TGTGCCAGCAGTTACTTGCCCGCCGGGGTCACAGATACGCAGTATTTT. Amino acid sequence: CASSYLPAGVTDTQYF.

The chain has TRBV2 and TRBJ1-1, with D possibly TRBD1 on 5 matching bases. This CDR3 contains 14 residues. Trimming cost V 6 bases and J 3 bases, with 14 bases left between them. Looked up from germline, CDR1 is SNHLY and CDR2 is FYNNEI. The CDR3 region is CASRDTRGDTEAFF. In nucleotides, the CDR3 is TGTGCCAGCAGGGACACCCGTGGGGACACTGAAGCTTTCTTT.

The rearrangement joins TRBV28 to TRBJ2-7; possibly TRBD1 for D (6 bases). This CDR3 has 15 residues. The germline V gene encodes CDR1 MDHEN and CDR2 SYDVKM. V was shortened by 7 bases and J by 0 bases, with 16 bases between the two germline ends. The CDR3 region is CASTKRGHLSYEQYF. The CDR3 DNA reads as TGTGCCAGCACCAAAAGGGGACACCTCTCCTACGAGCAGTACTTC.

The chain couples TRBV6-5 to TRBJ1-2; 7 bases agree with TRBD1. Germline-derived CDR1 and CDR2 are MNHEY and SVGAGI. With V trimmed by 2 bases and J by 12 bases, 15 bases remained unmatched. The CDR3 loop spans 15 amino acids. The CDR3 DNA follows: TGTGCCAGCAGTTACGAAGGGACAGAGCCTCGGGAGCACACCTTC. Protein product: CASSYEGTEPREHTF.

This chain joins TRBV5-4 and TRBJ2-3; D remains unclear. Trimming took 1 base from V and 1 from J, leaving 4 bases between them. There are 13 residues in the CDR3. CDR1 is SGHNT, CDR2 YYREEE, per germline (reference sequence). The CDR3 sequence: CASSLSGTDTQYF. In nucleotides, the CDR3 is TGTGCCAGCAGCTTGTCAGGCACAGATACGCAGTATTTT. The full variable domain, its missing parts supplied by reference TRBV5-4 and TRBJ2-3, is ETGVTQSPTHLIKTRGQQVTLRCSSQSGHNTVSWYQQALGQGPQFIFQYYREEENGRGNFPPRFSGLQFPNYSSELNVNALELDDSALYLCASSLSGTDTQYFGPGTRLTVL.